Given below is one T cell receptor (beta chain) in context. As yet, its antigen is unknown. CDR1 and CDR2 from the germline V gene are SGHRS and YFSETQ. The CDR3 covers 14 residues. V lost 3 bases and J lost 3, with 11 bases in between. The use of a sample-barcoded 5' primer and a J-beta primer mix characterized a second PCR of roughly 6 to 11 cycles. MiXCR was run by TCRdb on the 5' RACE reads, yielding one entry per CDR3 protein. The sample has some 1.8 million distinct CDR3 sequences, about 39% seen once. The source of the sample is a study of blood T cells in healthy people across ages. Findings of the study overall: Researchers deemed the diversity estimates from one million T cells underestimates.

Sequencing was done on a sample of blood. The V gene is TRBV5-1, the J gene TRBJ2-3, with D unclear. The sequence derives from a human donor in good health. CDR3 sequence reads: CASSSDRPTDTQYF. The CDR3 nucleotides are TGCGCCAGCAGCTCCGATCGCCCGACAGATACGCAGTATTTT.